The clone carrying this T cell receptor (beta chain) showed up just once. This entry is derived from a study of shared T cell receptors in the human thymus. Data came from immunoSEQ multiplex PCR; TCRdb stores just in-frame clones and leaves some out. Of hundreds of thousands of clones listed, more than 75% are singletons. CDR3 length equals 18 residues. V was pared by 0 bases and J by 2 bases, with 17 bases between. Per germline, CDR1 MDHEN and CDR2 SYDVKM. These same data were also listed under a study on human thymus T cells. From that second work: Resected material from corrective heart surgery provided the thymus tissue analysed. Gene usage for V and J segments appeared biased in thymic and blood repertoires.

The chain combines TRBV28 with TRBJ1-5, with no clear D. Specimen: thymocytes. This TCR was recovered from a boy less than two years old with a congenital heart defect. CDR3 amino acids: CASSLCLSQPHGNQPQHF. The CDR3 DNA sequence: TGTGCCAGCAGTTTATGCCTGTCACAGCCCCACGGCAATCAGCCCCAGCATTTT.